Presented here are 8 T cell receptor beta chains from one specimen sequenced in a study of brain metastases from non-small cell lung cancer. Sequencing used immunoSEQ multiplex PCR; TCRdb keeps in-frame clones, though not all of them. Found here are about 2,700 clones, approximately 80% of them singletons; the top ten hold 4.5% to 6%. Sequences were obtained from primary lung tumor tissue. The source of these receptors is a donor over 35 with non-small cell lung cancer.

With regard to this clone: At one of its ends the junction is not consistent with the germline gene, which may arise from a read error. The chain carries TRBV6-5 and TRBJ2-7; 8 bases map to TRBD1. Germline loops: CDR1 MNHEY, CDR2 SVGAGI. The CDR3 is 13 amino acids. The chain's CDR3 is CASSRTGNYEQYF. In DNA, the CDR3 is TGTGCCAGCAGTAGGACAGGGAACTACGAACAGTACTTC.

This clone was seen once. A junction end diverges from the germline sequence, so it may reflect a read error. The genes are TRBV5-8 and TRBJ2-5; 11 bases align to TRBD2. In germline, CDR1 is SGHTS, CDR2 YDEGEE. The CDR3 has 14 residues. The CDR3 nucleotides are TGTACCAGCAGCTCTGGACTAGCGGGAGAGACCCAGTACTTC. This translates into CTSSSGLAGETQYF.

A word on this clone: Other DNA sequences in this sample translate to the same CDR3. The V gene is TRBV18, the J gene TRBJ1-1; D remains ambiguous. CDR1 and CDR2 (germline): KGHSH, LQKENI. The CDR3 has 14 residues. The V end lost 2 bases, the J end lost 6 bases, and 13 bases lay between the germline ends. DNA of the CDR3: TGTGCCAGCTCACCATTATCAGACGTGTCTGAAGCTTTCTTT. This gives the protein CASSPLSDVSEAFF.

This chain joins TRBV7-6 and TRBJ1-1, with D maybe TRBD1 (5 bases). V shed 5 bases and J shed 5 bases, with 12 bases lying between them. The CDR3 has 13 amino acids. Germline V gives CDR1 SGHVS, CDR2 FNYEAQ. Written as DNA, the CDR3 is TGTGCCAGCAGCGGACATGGTAAGACTGAAGCTTTCTTT. It yields the protein CASSGHGKTEAFF.

The gene calls are TRBV19 and TRBJ2-3, with D perhaps assigned TRBD1 or TRBD2 (5 bases each). V lost 7 bases, J lost 2 bases, and 16 bases lay in between. Germline CDR1 is LNHDA and CDR2 is SQIVND (reference sequence). The CDR3 is made up of 15 amino acids. CDR3 in amino acids: CASTWGKGATDTQYF. CDR3 sequence (DNA): TGTGCCAGTACCTGGGGGAAGGGAGCCACAGATACGCAGTATTTT.

This clone appeared a few times. Written as DNA, the CDR3 is TGTGCCAGCACCCCGAGGGGGCAGGGCGGGGATACGCAGTATTTT. Its protein is CASTPRGQGGDTQYF. The chain combines TRBV5-4 with TRBJ2-3; 7 nucleotides line up with TRBD1. The CDR3 totals 15 residues. Per germline, CDR1 SGHNT and CDR2 YYREEE (reference sequence). J lost 6 bases, V lost 6 bases, and 13 bases had no gene match.

V is TRBV18 and J is TRBJ2-7; no reliable D call. Germline-derived CDR1 and CDR2 are KGHSH and LQKENI. This CDR3 region has 14 residues. V shed 3 bases and J shed 4 bases, with 13 bases lying between them. In nucleotides, the CDR3 is TGTGCCAGCTCACCCCCCTCGAGTTTTTACGAGCAGTACTTC. This gives the protein CASSPPSSFYEQYF.

V is TRBV12-3 or TRBV12-4 and J is TRBJ1-2, with a weak D call TRBD1 (5 bases). This CDR3 has 12 amino acids. The V gene lost 6 bases and the J gene lost 6 bases, with 11 bases spanning the gap. The DNA of the CDR3 is TGTGCCAGCAGGTCGGGACCGGATGGCTACACCTTC. This codes for CASRSGPDGYTF.